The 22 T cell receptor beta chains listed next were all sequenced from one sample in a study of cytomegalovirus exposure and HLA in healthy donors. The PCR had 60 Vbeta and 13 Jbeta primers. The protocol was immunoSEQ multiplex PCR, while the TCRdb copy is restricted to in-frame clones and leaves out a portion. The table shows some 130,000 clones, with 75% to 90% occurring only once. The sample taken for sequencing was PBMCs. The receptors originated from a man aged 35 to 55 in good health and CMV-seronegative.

This CDR3 is CASSFVIGTEYEQYF. In DNA, the CDR3 is TGTGCCAGCAGTTTTGTTATAGGGACAGAGTACGAGCAGTACTTC. V and J are TRBV28 and TRBJ2-7, with 7 positions matching TRBD1. Germline-derived CDR1 and CDR2 are MDHEN and SYDVKM. The V segment lost 3 bases and the J segment 4 bases; nucleotides outside the gene matches: 9. The CDR3 is made up of 15 amino acids.

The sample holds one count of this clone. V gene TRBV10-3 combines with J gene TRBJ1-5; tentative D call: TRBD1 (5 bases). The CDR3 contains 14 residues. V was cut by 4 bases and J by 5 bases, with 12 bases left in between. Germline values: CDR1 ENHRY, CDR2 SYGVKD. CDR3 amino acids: CAISGRGGDQPQHF. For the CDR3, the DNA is TGTGCCATCAGTGGAAGGGGAGGGGATCAGCCCCAGCATTTT.

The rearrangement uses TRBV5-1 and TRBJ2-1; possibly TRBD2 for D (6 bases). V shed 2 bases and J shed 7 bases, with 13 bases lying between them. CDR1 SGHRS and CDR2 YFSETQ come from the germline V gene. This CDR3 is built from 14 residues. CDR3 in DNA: TGCGCCAGCAGCTTCTCGCTAGCGTTGAATGAGCAGTTCTTC. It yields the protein CASSFSLALNEQFF.

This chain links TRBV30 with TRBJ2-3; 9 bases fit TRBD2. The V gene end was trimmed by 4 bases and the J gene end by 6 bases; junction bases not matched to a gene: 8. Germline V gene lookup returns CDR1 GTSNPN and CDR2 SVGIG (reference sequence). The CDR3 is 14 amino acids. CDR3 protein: CAWTSGNGFDTQYF. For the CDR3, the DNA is TGTGCCTGGACTAGCGGGAATGGATTCGATACGCAGTATTTT.

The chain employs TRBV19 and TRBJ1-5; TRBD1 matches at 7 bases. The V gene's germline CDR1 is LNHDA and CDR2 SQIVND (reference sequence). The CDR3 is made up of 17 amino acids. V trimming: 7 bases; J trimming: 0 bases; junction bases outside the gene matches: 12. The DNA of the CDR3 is TGTGCCAGTACCGGGGACAGCCGACGTTATAGCAATCAGCCCCAGCATTTT. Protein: CASTGDSRRYSNQPQHF.

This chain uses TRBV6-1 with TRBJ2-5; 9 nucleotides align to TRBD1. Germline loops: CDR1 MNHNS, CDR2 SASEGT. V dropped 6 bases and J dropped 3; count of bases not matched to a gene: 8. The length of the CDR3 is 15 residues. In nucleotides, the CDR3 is TGTGCCAGCAGAGTAGGACAGGGGATCGAAGAGACCCAGTACTTC. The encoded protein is CASRVGQGIEETQYF.

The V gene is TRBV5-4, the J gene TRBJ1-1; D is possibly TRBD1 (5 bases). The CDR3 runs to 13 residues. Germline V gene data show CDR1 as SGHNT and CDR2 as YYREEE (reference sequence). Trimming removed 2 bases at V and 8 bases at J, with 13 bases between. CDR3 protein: CASSFGQGTEAFF. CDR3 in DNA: TGTGCCAGCAGCTTTGGGCAGGGAACCGAAGCTTTCTTT.

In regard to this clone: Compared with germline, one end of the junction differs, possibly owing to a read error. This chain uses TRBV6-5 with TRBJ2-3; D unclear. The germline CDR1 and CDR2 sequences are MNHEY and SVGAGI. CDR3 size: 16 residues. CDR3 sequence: CASSYGQRLDGDTQYF. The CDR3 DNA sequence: TGTGCCAGCAGTTACGGCCAGAGATTAGATGGAGATACCCAGTATTTT.

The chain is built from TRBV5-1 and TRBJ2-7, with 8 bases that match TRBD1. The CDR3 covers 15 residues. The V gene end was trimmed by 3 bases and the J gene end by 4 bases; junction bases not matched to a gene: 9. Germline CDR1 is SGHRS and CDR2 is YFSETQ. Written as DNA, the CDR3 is TGCGCCAGCAGCTGGGGGACCGGGACAGGTTACGAGCAGTACTTC. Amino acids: CASSWGTGTGYEQYF. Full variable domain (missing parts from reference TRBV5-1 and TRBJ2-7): KAGVTQTPRYLIKTRGQQVTLSCSPISGHRSVSWYQQTPGQGLQFLFEYFSETQRNKGNFPGRFSGRQFSNSRSEMNVSTLELGDSALYLCASSWGTGTGYEQYFGPGTRLTVT.

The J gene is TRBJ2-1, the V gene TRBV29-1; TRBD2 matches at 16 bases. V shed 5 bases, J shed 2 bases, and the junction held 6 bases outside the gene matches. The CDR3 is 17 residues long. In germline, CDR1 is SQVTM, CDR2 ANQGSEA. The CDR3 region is CSVRGTSGGGPYNEQFF. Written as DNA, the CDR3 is TGCAGCGTTCGAGGGACTAGCGGGGGGGGACCCTACAATGAGCAGTTCTTC.

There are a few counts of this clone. The CDR3 spells CASGGTSDNEQFF. CDR3 coding DNA: TGCGCCAGCGGCGGGACTAGCGACAATGAGCAGTTCTTC. The chain combines TRBV5-1 with TRBJ2-1; 10 bases align to TRBD2. The CDR3 is made up of 13 amino acids. From germline, CDR1 is SGHRS and CDR2 YFSETQ. V was clipped by 7 bases and J by 5 bases; unmatched bases: 3. Looking up the rest from reference TRBV5-1 and TRBJ2-1 gives the full variable domain: KAGVTQTPRYLIKTRGQQVTLSCSPISGHRSVSWYQQTPGQGLQFLFEYFSETQRNKGNFPGRFSGRQFSNSRSEMNVSTLELGDSALYLCASGGTSDNEQFFGPGTRLTVL.

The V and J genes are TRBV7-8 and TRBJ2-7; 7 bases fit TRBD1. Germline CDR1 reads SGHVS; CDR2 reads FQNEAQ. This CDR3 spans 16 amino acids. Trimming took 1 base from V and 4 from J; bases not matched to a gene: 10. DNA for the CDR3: TGTGCCAGCAGCTTAGAAGTTAGGGTCAGGGGGTACGAGCAGTACTTC. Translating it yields CASSLEVRVRGYEQYF.

CDR3: CASRLTGTSELNNEQFF. The CDR3 coding sequence is TGTGCCAGTAGGCTGACGGGGACTAGCGAGCTAAACAATGAGCAGTTCTTC. The chain joins TRBV19 to TRBJ2-1; 10 nucleotides align to TRBD2. The germline V gene encodes CDR1 LNHDA and CDR2 SQIVND (reference sequence). Germline trimming cut 6 bases from V and 5 bases from J; bases unmatched to any gene: 13. The CDR3 runs to 17 residues.

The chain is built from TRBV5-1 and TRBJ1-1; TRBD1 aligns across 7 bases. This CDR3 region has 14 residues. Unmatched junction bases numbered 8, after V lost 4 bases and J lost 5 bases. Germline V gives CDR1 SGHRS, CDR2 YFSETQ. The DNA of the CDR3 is TGCGCCAGCAGCCCGGACAGGCCGGGAACTGAAGCTTTCTTT. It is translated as CASSPDRPGTEAFF.

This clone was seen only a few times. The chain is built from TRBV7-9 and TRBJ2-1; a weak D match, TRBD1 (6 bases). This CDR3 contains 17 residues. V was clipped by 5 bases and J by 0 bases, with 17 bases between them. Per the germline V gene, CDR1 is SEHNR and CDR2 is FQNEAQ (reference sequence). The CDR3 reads CASSTNTGSSSYNEQFF. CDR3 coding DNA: TGTGCCAGCAGCACGAATACAGGGTCAAGCTCCTACAATGAGCAGTTCTTC. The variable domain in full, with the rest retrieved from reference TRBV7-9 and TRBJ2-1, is DTGVSQNPRHKITKRGQNVTFRCDPISEHNRLYWYRQTLGQGPEFLTYFQNEAQLEKSRLLSDRFSAERPKGSFSTLEIQRTEQGDSAMYLCASSTNTGSSSYNEQFFGPGTRLTVL.

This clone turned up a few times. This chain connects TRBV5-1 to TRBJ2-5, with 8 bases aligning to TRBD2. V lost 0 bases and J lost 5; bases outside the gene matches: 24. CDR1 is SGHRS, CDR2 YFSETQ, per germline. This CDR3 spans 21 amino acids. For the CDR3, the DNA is TGCGCCAGCAGCTTGGAGAGCTGGCGGGGGGCTCAGGCAATCTCGAAGGAGACCCAGTACTTC. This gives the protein CASSLESWRGAQAISKETQYF.

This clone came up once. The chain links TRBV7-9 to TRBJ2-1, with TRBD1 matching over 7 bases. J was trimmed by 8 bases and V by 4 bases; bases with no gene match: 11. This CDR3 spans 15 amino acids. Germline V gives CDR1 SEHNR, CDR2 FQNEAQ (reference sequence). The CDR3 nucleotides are TGTGCCAGCAGCTCCCAAGGGGGCCCGGGGTATGAGCAGTTCTTC. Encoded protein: CASSSQGGPGYEQFF.

CDR3 DNA: TGTGCCAGCAGTATACTAGTCGAGACCCAGTACTTC. This encodes CASSILVETQYF. The V and J genes are TRBV6-1 and TRBJ2-5; D possibly corresponds to TRBD2 (5 bases). Per germline, CDR1 MNHNS and CDR2 SASEGT. The CDR3 spans 12 residues. The ends were cut back, 5 bases at V and 5 bases at J, with 9 bases in the middle.

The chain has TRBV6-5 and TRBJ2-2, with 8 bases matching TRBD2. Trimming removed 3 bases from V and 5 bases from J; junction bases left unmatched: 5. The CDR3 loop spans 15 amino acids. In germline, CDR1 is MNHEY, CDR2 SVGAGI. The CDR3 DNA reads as TGTGCCAGCAGTTATGAACTAGCGGCTACCGGGGAGCTGTTTTTT. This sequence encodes CASSYELAATGELFF.

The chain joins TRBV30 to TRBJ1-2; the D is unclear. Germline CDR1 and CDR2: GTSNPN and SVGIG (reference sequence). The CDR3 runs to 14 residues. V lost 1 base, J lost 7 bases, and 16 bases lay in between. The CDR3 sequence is CAWSALPGMLGYTF. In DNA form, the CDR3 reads TGTGCCTGGAGTGCTCTCCCGGGAATGCTTGGCTACACCTTC.

The CDR3 bases are TGTGCCAGCAGCAAAGGTCCCCAAACGACAGGGCCTGAGACCCAGTACTTC. Translating gives CASSKGPQTTGPETQYF. The chain recombines TRBV21-1 with TRBJ2-5; the table gives TRBD1 as D, unverified against the DNA. TRBV21-1 is tagged as a pseudogene. This CDR3 is built from 17 residues.

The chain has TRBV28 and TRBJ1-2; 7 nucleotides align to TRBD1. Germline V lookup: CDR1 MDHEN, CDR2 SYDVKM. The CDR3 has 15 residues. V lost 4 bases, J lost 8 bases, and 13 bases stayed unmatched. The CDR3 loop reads CASSSSGTAQGGYTF. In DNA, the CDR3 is TGTGCCAGCAGTTCCTCCGGGACAGCCCAAGGGGGCTACACCTTC.